These T cell receptor beta chains were read from a single sample in a study of blood T cell repertoires in COVID-19. The table came from immunoSEQ multiplex PCR; TCRdb's copy has only in-frame clones and leaves some out. The data show a few hundred thousand clones, around 84% seen once. The specimen was PBMCs or T cells enriched from blood (not recorded which). The source of these receptors is a man aged 25-45 years with acute COVID-19. The conserved cysteine and the conserved F or W are not part of the CDR3 here. Some rows have no size entry. The others give once, few or many, or a class for an expanded clone.

len	abundance	v_gene	j_gene	CDR3aa
15	-	TRBV11-2	TRBJ2-3	ASSQRVGAGSTDTQY
13	-	TRBV28	TRBJ2-2	ASSFGGINTGELF
15	-	TRBV6-2/TRBV6-3	TRBJ2-1	ASSTHSSGPTYNEQF
14	-	TRBV19	TRBJ2-4	ASSARPGQAKNIQY
12	-	TRBV30	TRBJ1-2	AWSVGDREYGYT
12	-	TRBV27	TRBJ1-6	ASSLGRANSPLH
12	-	TRBV5-5	TRBJ2-4	ASSFRGDKNIQY
11	-	TRBV2	TRBJ1-1	ASKNSPNTEAF
13	-	TRBV5-4	TRBJ1-2	ASSGQGFTLNGYT
13	once	TRBV9	TRBJ1-3	ASSVAQGTGNTIY
14	-	TRBV11-2	TRBJ2-2	ASSSIGQANTGELF
11	-	TRBV4-1	TRBJ1-1	ASGLTGGPEAF
12	once	TRBV20-1	TRBJ1-1	SASGGLVNTEAF
14	-	TRBV27	TRBJ1-2	ASSVFPGQGPGGYT
16	-	TRBV15	TRBJ1-5	ATSGARTDPEVGQPQH